The 13 T cell receptor beta chains in this list originate from one sample, sequenced in a study of blood T cell repertoires in COVID-19. TCRdb keeps only in-frame clones here, not all; method: immunoSEQ multiplex PCR. The sample holds roughly 140,000 clones, around 80% seen once. The sequenced sample was peripheral blood. Every receptor here comes from a woman in her 50s in a cohort sampled during active or convalescent COVID-19.

This clone was picked up one time. The CDR3 sequence: CAWTVPGGNSPLHF. CDR3 DNA sequence: TGTGCCTGGACCGTACCCGGGGGTAATTCACCCCTCCACTTT. The rearrangement joins TRBV30 to TRBJ1-6, with D possibly matching TRBD1 (5 bases). Germline loops: CDR1 GTSNPN, CDR2 SVGIG (reference sequence). The CDR3 runs 14 residues. V was clipped by 4 bases and J by 6 bases, with 13 bases between them.

This chain links TRBV4-1 with TRBJ1-2; 10 bases align to TRBD1. The J segment lost 0 bases and the V segment lost 3 bases, leaving 16 bases of the junction unmatched. Germline assignment: CDR1 MGHRA and CDR2 YSYEKL. The CDR3 contains 20 residues. The CDR3 DNA sequence: TGCGCCAGCAGCCATTTGCGGTGGGACAGGGGTGGCGGAGCTAACTATGGCTACACCTTC. This translates into CASSHLRWDRGGGANYGYTF.

The chain employs TRBV3-1 (or the pseudogene TRBV3-2) and TRBJ1-2; D not resolved. Deletions cut 0 bases from V and 6 bases from J, with 11 bases between. Per germline, CDR1 LGHDT and CDR2 YNNKEL (reference sequence). The length of the CDR3 is 14 residues. CDR3 sequence (DNA): TGTGCCAGCAGCCAAGATTACTCTAAGCATGGCTACACCTTC. Its protein product is CASSQDYSKHGYTF.

The chain's CDR3 is CASSQEAGDTEAFF. The CDR3 coding sequence is TGTGCCAGCAGCCAAGAAGCAGGGGACACTGAAGCTTTCTTT. The chain employs TRBV3-1 (or the pseudogene TRBV3-2) and TRBJ1-1; a weak D match, TRBD1 (6 bases). The V and J ends lost 0 bases and 3 bases respectively, with 8 bases between them. In germline, CDR1 is LGHDT, CDR2 YNNKEL (reference sequence). The CDR3 loop spans 14 amino acids.

The V gene is TRBV5-1, the J gene TRBJ2-2; D remains unclear. CDR1 is SGHRS and CDR2 is YFSETQ in the germline V gene. Deletions cut 0 bases from V and 6 bases from J, with 15 bases between. This CDR3 has 16 residues. The CDR3 nucleotides are TGCGCCAGCAGCTTGGCTACGGGTCTGCTTGCCGGGGAGCTGTTTTTT. It codes for CASSLATGLLAGELFF.

V usage is TRBV6-2 or TRBV6-3 and J usage is TRBJ1-5; D possibly corresponds to TRBD1 (5 bases). The V end was cut by 6 bases, the J end by 0 bases, with 21 bases between. The CDR3 is made up of 18 amino acids. The V gene's germline CDR1 is MNHEY and CDR2 SVGEGT. CDR3 bases: TGTGCCAGCAGCCGGGGGGAATCTGGGAGCTATAGCAATCAGCCCCAGCATTTT. Amino acid sequence: CASSRGESGSYSNQPQHF.

The chain couples TRBV4-1 to TRBJ1-6; D is perhaps TRBD1 (6 bases). The CDR3 is 16 residues long. Germline V lookup: CDR1 MGHRA, CDR2 YSYEKL. V lost 5 bases and J 7 bases, leaving 18 bases between the germline ends. The DNA of the CDR3 is TGCGCCAGCAGCGCCAGGGGCACGGGGGGAAATTCACCCCTCCACTTT. This sequence encodes CASSARGTGGNSPLHF.

The chain carries TRBV4-2 and TRBJ1-5; possibly TRBD1 for D (6 bases). The V gene's germline CDR1 is LGHNA and CDR2 YNFKEQ. The germline V and J ends were trimmed by 3 bases and 7 bases, with 13 bases remaining between them. The CDR3 is 14 amino acids. CDR3 DNA sequence: TGTGCCAGCAGCCAGGGCAGGGGCGAGCAGCCCCAGCATTTT. Translation: CASSQGRGEQPQHF.

The chain joins TRBV19 to TRBJ1-5; D is ambiguous. The CDR3 consists of 13 residues. V lost 3 bases, J lost 6 bases, and 9 bases lay in between. From germline, CDR1 is LNHDA and CDR2 SQIVND (reference sequence). Here the CDR3 reads CASSIWAGQPQHF. Written as DNA, the CDR3 is TGTGCCAGTAGTATTTGGGCGGGTCAGCCCCAGCATTTT.

CDR3 sequence reads: CASSAASGGVTQYF. CDR3 bases: TGTGCCAGCAGTGCTGCCAGCGGGGGAGTTACGCAGTATTTT. This chain joins TRBV2 and TRBJ2-3, with TRBD2 matching 8 bases. Germline V lookup: CDR1 SNHLY, CDR2 FYNNEI. V shed 4 bases and J 8 bases; nucleotides not matched to a gene: 8. The length of the CDR3 is 14 residues.

The rearrangement joins TRBV11-2 to TRBJ1-1; no firm D call. The germline V and J ends were trimmed by 5 bases and 6 bases, with 16 bases remaining between them. Germline CDR1 reads SGHAT; CDR2 reads FQNNGV. This CDR3 contains 14 residues. The CDR3 sequence: CASSPRDTPAEAFF. The CDR3 DNA is TGTGCCAGCAGCCCAAGAGACACCCCGGCTGAAGCTTTCTTT.

The rearrangement links TRBV6-5 to TRBJ1-5; D might be TRBD1 (6 bases). With 10 bases removed from V and 5 bases from J, the gap between germline ends came to 15 bases. Germline V lookup: CDR1 MNHEY, CDR2 SVGAGI. CDR3 length: 13 amino acids. The CDR3 protein is CATTEGGDQPQHF. CDR3 in DNA: TGTGCCACCACGGAGGGGGGGGATCAGCCCCAGCATTTT.

The chain uses TRBV19 and TRBJ1-1, with 8 bases identical to TRBD1. The germline V gene has CDR1 LNHDA and CDR2 SQIVND (reference sequence). The CDR3 extends over 14 amino acids. V trimming: 1 base; J trimming: 9 bases; junction bases outside the gene matches: 7. CDR3 region: CASSIGPRDRKAFF. The CDR3 coding sequence is TGTGCCAGTAGTATAGGCCCCCGGGACAGGAAAGCTTTCTTT.